One and the same sample provided the 17 T cell receptor beta chains below, sequenced in a study of neurological immune-mediated disorders (dated by TCRdb to about 2019). Library creation used 5' RACE. This sample was sequenced with an Illumina HiSeq 2500. The public reads were run again by TCRdb, first through fastp at Q25 and then through MiXCR, and only productive beta chains were kept. Duplicate CDR3 protein sequences are folded into a single record with the most common DNA and genes. The sample data list over 25,000 distinct CDR3 sequences, and approximately 20% of these were observed just once. Just under 30% of the sample is in the top ten clones. The sample was CD4+ T cells from blood. These receptors all stem from a man aged 50 or older with HTLV-1-associated myelopathy (HAM/TSP).

This clonotype has at least ten counts. The chain links TRBV29-1 to TRBJ1-5; D perhaps matches TRBD1 (5 bases). CDR1 and CDR2 (germline): SQVTM, ANQGSEA. The V and J ends lost 4 bases and 3 bases respectively, with 13 bases between them. The CDR3 totals 14 residues. This CDR3 is CSVAAGGNNQPQHF. The CDR3 coding sequence is TGCAGCGTTGCCGCGGGGGGGAACAATCAGCCCCAGCATTTT.

Ten or more counts support this clonotype. The chain is built from TRBV7-6 and TRBJ2-1, with TRBD2 matching over 8 bases. The germline V gene encodes CDR1 SGHVS and CDR2 FNYEAQ. V lost 5 bases to trimming and J lost 9 bases; unmatched junction nucleotides: 12. The CDR3 is made up of 15 amino acids. The CDR3 DNA follows: TGTGCCAGCAGCCGGCCGGGACTAGGGGGAGGTGAGCAGTTCTTC. Amino acids: CASSRPGLGGGEQFF.

This CDR3 reads CASSPLGTGGEQYF. The CDR3, as DNA: TGTGCCAGCAGTCCCTTGGGGACAGGGGGCGAGCAGTACTTC. The V call is TRBV27, the J call TRBJ2-7, with 11 positions matching TRBD1. Germline V gene sequence: CDR1 MNHEY, CDR2 SMNVEV (reference sequence). This CDR3 is built from 14 residues. With 5 bases clipped from V and 6 bases from J, the junction kept 6 bases outside the gene matches.

This chain uses TRBV7-9 with TRBJ2-3; a possible D gene is TRBD1 (6 bases). Deletions cut 6 bases from V and 4 bases from J, with 11 bases between. This CDR3 contains 13 residues. The germline CDR1 and CDR2 sequences are SEHNR and FQNEAQ (reference sequence). The CDR3 is CASSLTGPDTQYF. The CDR3 bases are TGTGCCAGCAGTCTTACAGGGCCAGATACGCAGTATTTT.

Only a few counts were recorded for this clonotype. The chain has TRBV7-9 and TRBJ1-1; a possible D gene is TRBD1 (5 bases). V shed 3 bases and J shed 11 bases, with 19 bases lying between them. The CDR3 totals 14 residues. Germline CDR1 SEHNR, CDR2 FQNEAQ (reference sequence). The CDR3 region is CASSFRQGAAGAFF. The CDR3 coding sequence is TGTGCCAGCAGCTTTCGGCAGGGCGCCGCTGGGGCTTTCTTT.

This clonotype came up a few times. The rearrangement joins TRBV18 to TRBJ1-1, with D possibly TRBD1 on 5 matching bases. CDR3 size: 14 residues. The germline V gene has CDR1 KGHSH and CDR2 LQKENI. The V end was cut by 8 bases, the J end by 0 bases, with 13 bases between. The CDR3 sequence: CASLQQDMNTEAFF. The DNA for the CDR3 is TGTGCCAGCCTCCAACAGGACATGAACACTGAAGCTTTCTTT. Supplemented by reference TRBV18 and TRBJ1-1, the full variable domain reads NAGVMQNPRHLVRRRGQEARLRCSPMKGHSHVYWYRQLPEEGLKFMVYLQKENIIDESGMPKERFSAEFPKEGPSILRIQQVVRGDSAAYFCASLQQDMNTEAFFGQGTRLTVV.

V gene TRBV6-1 combines with J gene TRBJ1-1, with 9 bases fitting TRBD1. The CDR3 is made up of 15 amino acids. V shed 1 base and J 8 bases; nucleotides not matched to a gene: 8. Germline CDR1 is MNHNS and CDR2 is SASEGT. The chain's CDR3 is CASSEVGTGGAEAFF. Written as DNA, the CDR3 is TGTGCCAGCAGTGAAGTCGGAACAGGGGGCGCGGAAGCTTTCTTT.

This clonotype was counted ten times or more. This chain joins TRBV20-1 and TRBJ1-5, with TRBD1 matching over 7 bases. Germline V gene data show CDR1 as DFQATT and CDR2 as SNEGSKA (reference sequence). J was trimmed by 2 bases and V by 6 bases; bases with no gene match: 10. The CDR3 sequence is 15 residues long. CDR3 loop: CSAIIGGRRNQPQHF. CDR3 sequence (DNA): TGCAGTGCCATTATAGGGGGCCGGCGCAATCAGCCCCAGCATTTT.

This clonotype was seen many times. V and J are TRBV5-4 and TRBJ2-3; either TRBD1 or TRBD2 may supply D (6 bases each). CDR1 and CDR2 (germline): SGHNT, YYREEE (reference sequence). Trimming removed 6 bases from V and 2 bases from J, with 22 bases in between. CDR3 length: 17 residues. The CDR3 loop is CASTTEGVSRATDTQYF. Here the CDR3 DNA reads TGTGCCAGCACCACGGAGGGGGTCTCCCGAGCCACAGATACGCAGTATTTT.

This clonotype showed up many times. CDR3 loop: CASSPSGTAGNTIYF. For the CDR3, the DNA is TGTGCCAGCTCACCATCCGGGACCGCTGGAAACACCATATATTTT. This chain uses TRBV18 with TRBJ1-3, with a tentative D call TRBD1 (5 bases). Germline assignment: CDR1 KGHSH and CDR2 LQKENI. V was clipped by 2 bases and J by 2 bases, with 10 bases between them. CDR3 size: 15 residues. The full variable domain, rest sourced from reference TRBV18 and TRBJ1-3, is NAGVMQNPRHLVRRRGQEARLRCSPMKGHSHVYWYRQLPEEGLKFMVYLQKENIIDESGMPKERFSAEFPKEGPSILRIQQVVRGDSAAYFCASSPSGTAGNTIYFGEGSWLTVV.

This clonotype was seen a handful of times. The rearrangement links TRBV27 to TRBJ2-1, with no clear D. With 1 base removed from V and 0 bases from J, the gap between germline ends came to 13 bases. Germline CDR1 reads MNHEY; CDR2 reads SMNVEV (reference sequence). The CDR3 is 17 residues long. This chain's CDR3 is CASSLWADLSSYNEQFF. DNA of the CDR3: TGTGCCAGCAGTTTATGGGCAGATTTAAGCTCCTACAATGAGCAGTTCTTC.

This clonotype came up many times. J is TRBJ1-5 and V is TRBV18; D is unresolved. Trimming took 5 bases from V and 6 from J, leaving 11 bases between them. The CDR3 consists of 13 residues. Germline V lookup: CDR1 KGHSH, CDR2 LQKENI. CDR3 protein: CASSNGGSQPQHF. In DNA form, the CDR3 reads TGTGCCAGCTCAAACGGAGGTAGTCAGCCCCAGCATTTT.

This clonotype was detected many times. This chain links TRBV9 with TRBJ2-3, with unresolved D. The CDR3 length is 15 residues. Trimming took 0 bases from V and 2 from J, leaving 10 bases between them. Germline V lookup: CDR1 SGDLS, CDR2 YYNGEE. Written as DNA, the CDR3 is TGTGCCAGCAGCGTAGACTATCAGTACACAGATACGCAGTATTTT. It specifies CASSVDYQYTDTQYF.

A few counts support this clonotype. The V call is TRBV20-1, the J call TRBJ1-1; D perhaps matches TRBD1 (6 bases). Germline CDR1 DFQATT, CDR2 SNEGSKA (reference sequence). This CDR3 is built from 14 residues. V lost 6 bases and J lost 6, with 20 bases in between. In DNA form, the CDR3 reads TGCAGTGCACCAAACCCTTCGGGGGCCTCTGAAGCTTTCTTT. Its translation is CSAPNPSGASEAFF.

This clonotype was seen ten or more times. This chain connects TRBV12-3 or TRBV12-4 to TRBJ1-6; 8 nucleotides match TRBD1. The CDR3 runs to 15 residues. V gave up 6 bases and J gave up 5 bases; unmatched junction bases: 6. The CDR3 loop reads CASSRTGNDNSPLHF. CDR3 DNA: TGTGCCAGCAGCCGGACAGGGAATGATAATTCACCCCTCCACTTT.

This clonotype was seen many times. This chain links TRBV5-1 with TRBJ1-5; D remains ambiguous. V dropped 2 bases and J dropped 4 bases, with 13 bases sitting between them. The CDR3 has 15 amino acids. Germline V gene sequence: CDR1 SGHRS, CDR2 YFSETQ. The CDR3 protein is CASSFGPPLNQPQHF. The CDR3 DNA is TGCGCCAGCAGCTTCGGGCCGCCACTAAATCAGCCCCAGCATTTT.

The V gene is TRBV7-2, the J gene TRBJ1-2; 10 nucleotides align to TRBD1. The CDR3 is 15 residues long. Germline V lookup: CDR1 SGHTA, CDR2 FQGNSA. V shed 4 bases, J shed 7 bases, and the junction held 9 bases outside the gene matches. The CDR3 region is CASSSRQGALFGYTF. For the CDR3, the DNA is TGTGCCAGCAGCTCACGACAGGGGGCGCTTTTTGGCTACACCTTC.